The 17 T cell receptor beta chains reported below all come from one sample, sequenced in a study of human CD4 T cells and Enterobacteriaceae. All CD4+ cells other than CD45RA+CCR7+CD95- naive cells were sorted as memory, over 95% pure. Assay used: immunoSEQ multiplex PCR; TCRdb lists only in-frame clones, some missing. The sample includes fewer than 35,000 clones, about 82% of them seen just once. Material for sequencing was memory CD4+ T cells from blood. All receptors come from a human donor in good health.

The chain couples TRBV5-4 to TRBJ1-1; 7 bases agree with TRBD1. The V gene's germline CDR1 is SGHNT and CDR2 YYREEE (reference sequence). This CDR3 contains 14 residues. V gave up 5 bases and J gave up 8 bases; unmatched junction bases: 12. This CDR3 is CASSLRDRGLEAFF. DNA for the CDR3: TGTGCCAGCAGTCTCCGGGACAGAGGTCTGGAAGCTTTCTTT.

The chain recombines TRBV19 with TRBJ1-5; a weak D match, TRBD1 (6 bases). V gave up 0 bases and J gave up 2 bases, with 35 bases separating them. The CDR3 sequence is 24 residues long. Looked up from germline, CDR1 is LNHDA and CDR2 is SQIVND (reference sequence). The CDR3 coding sequence is TGTGCCAGTAGTATAGATAGACCTCGGGGCAGGGGAGGTCTCGTTCTGTCTGGCAATCAGCCCCAGCATTTT. Encoded protein: CASSIDRPRGRGGLVLSGNQPQHF.

This clone was found a few times. V gene TRBV29-1 combines with J gene TRBJ2-2; TRBD2 agrees at 15 bases. V lost 6 bases, J lost 5 bases, and 1 base stayed unmatched. This CDR3 contains 14 residues. CDR1 is SQVTM and CDR2 is ANQGSEA in the germline V gene. CDR3 residues: CSVGLAGGTGELFF. Here the CDR3 DNA reads TGCAGCGTGGGACTAGCGGGGGGTACCGGGGAGCTGTTTTTT.

This clone has more than one count but fewer than ten. The rearrangement joins TRBV11-3 to TRBJ2-3, with D perhaps matching TRBD1 (6 bases). V was shortened by 8 bases and J by 4 bases, with 13 bases between the two germline ends. Germline V CDR1 and CDR2: SGHNT, YENEEA. This CDR3 region has 13 residues. In nucleotides, the CDR3 is TGTGCCAGCGTCGAAGGGGGTGCAGATACGCAGTATTTT. It encodes CASVEGGADTQYF.

This clone has only a few counts. The sample has other DNA sequences that encode this CDR3 too. V usage is TRBV6-1 and J usage is TRBJ1-5; unclear D gene. The CDR3 is 14 amino acids. The V end lost 1 base, the J end lost 6 bases, and 10 bases lay between the germline ends. CDR1 MNHNS and CDR2 SASEGT come from the germline V gene. The CDR3 nucleotides read TGTGCCAGCAGTGAAGTATTGCGTGGTCAGCCCCAGCATTTT. This sequence encodes CASSEVLRGQPQHF.

Written as DNA, the CDR3 is TGTGCCAGCAGTCGGGGGGGGACAGCATGGGGCTACACCTTC. It yields the protein CASSRGGTAWGYTF. The chain is built from TRBV6-5 and TRBJ1-2; 7 bases line up with TRBD1. The CDR3 has 14 residues. CDR1 and CDR2 from the germline V gene are MNHEY and SVGAGI. V shed 5 bases, J shed 8 bases, and the junction held 11 bases outside the gene matches.

The genes are TRBV27 and TRBJ1-5; 9 positions agree with TRBD1. V was clipped by 5 bases and J by 2 bases; unmatched bases: 4. Germline V gene data show CDR1 as MNHEY and CDR2 as SMNVEV (reference sequence). This CDR3 spans 15 amino acids. The CDR3 is CASSRDRVGNQPQHF. CDR3 sequence (DNA): TGTGCCAGCAGTCGGGACAGGGTGGGCAATCAGCCCCAGCATTTT.

J is TRBJ2-1 and V is TRBV6-6; D gene ambiguous. CDR1 is MNHNY and CDR2 is SVGAGI in the germline V gene (reference sequence). V was pared by 2 bases and J by 6 bases, with 8 bases between. This CDR3 has 13 amino acids. The DNA for the CDR3 is TGTGCCAGCAGTTACGGATCTTCCAATGAGCAGTTCTTC. Translated: CASSYGSSNEQFF.

This chain joins TRBV9 and TRBJ2-2; a possible D gene is TRBD1 (6 bases). This CDR3 is built from 14 residues. Germline V gene lookup returns CDR1 SGDLS and CDR2 YYNGEE. V lost 4 bases to trimming and J lost 7 bases, with 14 bases between them. CDR3 amino acids: CASSQRGSGGELFF. The DNA of the CDR3 is TGTGCCAGCAGCCAGAGGGGGAGTGGCGGGGAGCTGTTTTTT.

This clone has a single count. This chain joins TRBV7-1 and TRBJ2-5; 8 bases are a match to TRBD1. TRBV7-1 is flagged as an ORF with uncertain function. Germline trimming cut 5 bases from V and 4 bases from J; bases unmatched to any gene: 3. This CDR3 is 13 amino acids long. CDR3 bases: TGTGCCAGCAGCCGGACAGGGACAGAGACCCAGTACTTC. Amino acid sequence: CASSRTGTETQYF.

The chain links TRBV5-1 to TRBJ2-7; 10 nucleotides agree with TRBD1. J was trimmed by 2 bases and V by 1 base; bases with no gene match: 3. The length of the CDR3 is 15 residues. Germline assignment: CDR1 SGHRS and CDR2 YFSETQ. The chain's CDR3 is CASSLRDRGPYEQYF. The CDR3 nucleotides are TGCGCCAGCAGCTTGCGGGACAGGGGACCCTACGAGCAGTACTTC.

This clone was detected only a few times. The chain uses TRBV28 and TRBJ1-5; 9 bases agree with TRBD1. The V segment lost 6 bases and the J segment 5 bases; nucleotides outside the gene matches: 8. Germline loops: CDR1 MDHEN, CDR2 SYDVKM. This CDR3 contains 15 residues. In nucleotides, the CDR3 is TGTGCCAGCAGCTCATCCGGGACAGGGTATCAGCCCCAGCATTTT. Protein product: CASSSSGTGYQPQHF.

The chain employs TRBV7-3 and TRBJ1-1; TRBD1 is a possible D gene (6 bases). V shed 1 base and J shed 5 bases, with 14 bases lying between them. Germline values: CDR1 SGHTA, CDR2 FQGTGA. The CDR3 extends over 15 amino acids. Here the CDR3 reads CASSLIAGGNTEAFF. CDR3 sequence (DNA): TGTGCCAGCAGCTTAATCGCGGGGGGCAATACTGAAGCTTTCTTT.

The CDR3 region is CASSGQGRNGYTF. As DNA, the CDR3 is TGTGCCAGTAGCGGACAGGGGAGGAATGGCTACACCTTC. The V gene is TRBV19, the J gene TRBJ1-2; 9 positions agree with TRBD1. The CDR3 contains 13 residues. The V and J ends lost 6 bases and 6 bases, in that order; junction bases with no gene match: 5. Germline lookup yields CDR1 LNHDA and CDR2 SQIVND (reference sequence).

The chain has TRBV14 and TRBJ1-3; D unresolved. In germline, CDR1 is SGHDN, CDR2 FVKESK. Trimming shortened V by 2 bases and J by 3 bases, and 5 bases separated the two germline ends. The CDR3 covers 13 residues. The CDR3 DNA reads TGTGCCAGCAGCCAAACCCGTGGAAACACCATATATTTT. Its protein is CASSQTRGNTIYF.

This chain joins TRBV18 and TRBJ1-2, with unresolved D. CDR1 and CDR2 (germline): KGHSH, LQKENI. The CDR3 runs 13 residues. The V gene lost 5 bases and the J gene lost 0 bases, with 7 bases spanning the gap. The CDR3 nucleotides are TGTGCCAGCTCATCAGGAACTAACTATGGCTACACCTTC. The encoded protein is CASSSGTNYGYTF.

J is TRBJ1-6 and V is TRBV15; D unclear. Per the germline V gene, CDR1 is LNHNV and CDR2 is YYDKDF (reference sequence). This CDR3 comprises 14 residues. The V end lost 0 bases, the J end lost 6 bases, and 6 bases lay between the germline ends. The CDR3 here is CATSRDYSNSPLHF. DNA of the CDR3: TGTGCCACCAGCAGAGATTACTCTAATTCACCCCTCCACTTT.